This T cell receptor beta chain came from a study of technical replicates of blood from several donors. Libraries were prepared by immunoSEQ multiplex PCR; TCRdb keeps only in-frame clonotypes and omits some of them. Of approximately 50,000 clones in the sample, 86% were seen once. Trimming pared 4 bases from V and 3 bases from J, leaving 12 bases between. The CDR3 spans 14 residues. CDR1 and CDR2 from the germline V gene are LNHDA and SQIVND (reference sequence). Sample: PBMCs. This TCR derives from a human donor in good health. Some clones in this sample may be carry-over from other donors' samples. This rearrangement joins TRBV19 to TRBJ1-1, with a possible D match to TRBD1 (6 bases). This CDR3 reads CASSRLGGDTEAFF. CDR3 nucleotides: TGTGCCAGTAGTAGGTTAGGGGGGGACACTGAAGCTTTCTTT.